This T cell receptor beta chain emerged from a study of blood T cell repertoires in COVID-19. Produced via immunoSEQ multiplex PCR; TCRdb's table is partial and in-frame only. The data hold fewer than 150,000 clones, with 78% observed a single time. This CDR3 has 15 residues. V was trimmed by 6 bases and J by 0 bases, leaving 14 bases between them. Germline CDR1 and CDR2: MNHEY and SMNVEV (reference sequence). V is TRBV27 and J is TRBJ1-2; TRBD1 is a possible D gene (5 bases). The sample was peripheral blood. The origin of this receptor is a man between 65 and 85 years old with acute or convalescent COVID-19. For the CDR3, the DNA is TGTGCCAGCAGACCCTATATCAGGGCTAACTATGGCTACACCTTC. Residues: CASRPYIRANYGYTF.